This TCR beta chain was captured by sequencing in a study of monozygotic twins with inflammatory bowel disease. With the 5' RACE reads reprocessed, TCRdb shows one record per CDR3 protein and no DNA. In all, the sample yields about 330,000 distinct CDR3 sequences. Germline CDR1 reads MDHEN; CDR2 reads SYDVKM. The CDR3 totals 15 residues. The clonotype comes from a human donor with ulcerative colitis or Crohn's disease, or a healthy co-twin of an affected twin (not recorded which). The gene calls are TRBV28 and TRBJ2-5; lacking DNA, the TRBD2 call made by TCRdb goes unchecked. Sequencing input: blood. The CDR3: CASSWRRLAEETQYF.